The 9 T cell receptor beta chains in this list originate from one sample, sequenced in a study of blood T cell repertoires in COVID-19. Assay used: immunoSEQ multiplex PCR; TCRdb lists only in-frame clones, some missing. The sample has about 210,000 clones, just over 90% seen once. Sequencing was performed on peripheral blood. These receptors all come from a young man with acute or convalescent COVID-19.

The CDR3 DNA reads TGCGCCAGCAACCCGGGAGGGCAGAGCTATGGCTACACCTTC. Translated: CASNPGGQSYGYTF. This chain connects TRBV5-1 to TRBJ1-2, with D uncertain. This CDR3 comprises 14 residues. Trimming removed 6 bases from V and 4 bases from J, with 16 bases in between. Germline CDR1 SGHRS, CDR2 YFSETQ.

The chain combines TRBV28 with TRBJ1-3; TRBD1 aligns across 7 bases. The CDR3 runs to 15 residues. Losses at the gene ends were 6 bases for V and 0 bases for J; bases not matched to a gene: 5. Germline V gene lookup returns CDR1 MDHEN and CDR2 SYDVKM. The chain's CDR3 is CASSWDSNSGNTIYF. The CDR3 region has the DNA TGTGCCAGCAGCTGGGACAGCAACTCTGGAAACACCATATATTTT.

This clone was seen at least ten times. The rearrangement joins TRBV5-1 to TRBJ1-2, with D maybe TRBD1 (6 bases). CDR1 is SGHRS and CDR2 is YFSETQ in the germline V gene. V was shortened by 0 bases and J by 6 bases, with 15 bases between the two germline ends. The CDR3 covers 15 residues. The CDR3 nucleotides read TGCGCCAGCAGCTTGGACAGGGCAGATGGGGATGGCTACACCTTC. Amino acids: CASSLDRADGDGYTF.

CDR3: CASGNRDVGNQPQHF. The CDR3 DNA is TGTGCCAGCGGAAACAGGGATGTTGGCAATCAGCCCCAGCATTTT. This chain links TRBV27 with TRBJ1-5; possibly TRBD1 for D (6 bases). The germline V and J ends were trimmed by 8 bases and 2 bases, with 16 bases remaining between them. Per the germline V gene, CDR1 is MNHEY and CDR2 is SMNVEV (reference sequence). The CDR3 spans 15 residues.

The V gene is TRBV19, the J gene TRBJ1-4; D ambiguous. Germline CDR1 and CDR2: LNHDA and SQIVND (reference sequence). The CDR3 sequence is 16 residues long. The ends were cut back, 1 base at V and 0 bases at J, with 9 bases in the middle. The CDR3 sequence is CASSIGYTSTNEKLFF. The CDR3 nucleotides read TGTGCCAGTAGTATAGGTTACACCTCAACTAATGAAAAACTGTTTTTT. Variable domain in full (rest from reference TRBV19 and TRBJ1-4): DGGITQSPKYLFRKEGQNVTLSCEQNLNHDAMYWYRQDPGQGLRLIYYSQIVNDFQKGDIAEGYSVSREKKESFPLTVTSAQKNPTAFYLCASSIGYTSTNEKLFFGSGTQLSVL.

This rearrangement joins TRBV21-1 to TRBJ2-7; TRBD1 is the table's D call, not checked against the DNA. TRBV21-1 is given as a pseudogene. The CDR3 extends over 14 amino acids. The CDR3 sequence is CASSIPGDTYEQYF. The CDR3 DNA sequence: TGTGCCAGCAGCATACCTGGGGACACCTACGAGCAGTACTTC.

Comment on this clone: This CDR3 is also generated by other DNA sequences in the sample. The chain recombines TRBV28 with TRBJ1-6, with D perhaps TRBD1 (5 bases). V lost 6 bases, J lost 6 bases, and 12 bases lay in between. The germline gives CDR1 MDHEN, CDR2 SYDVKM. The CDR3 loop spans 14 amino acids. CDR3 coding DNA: TGTGCCAGCAGCCCCGGAGGGGCTAATTCACCCCTCCACTTT. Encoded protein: CASSPGGANSPLHF.

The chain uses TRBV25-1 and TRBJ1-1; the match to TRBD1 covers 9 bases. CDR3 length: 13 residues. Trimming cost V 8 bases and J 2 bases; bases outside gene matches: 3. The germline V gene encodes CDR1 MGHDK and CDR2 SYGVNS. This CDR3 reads CASGTGTNTEAFF. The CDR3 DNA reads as TGTGCCAGCGGGACAGGGACAAACACTGAAGCTTTCTTT.

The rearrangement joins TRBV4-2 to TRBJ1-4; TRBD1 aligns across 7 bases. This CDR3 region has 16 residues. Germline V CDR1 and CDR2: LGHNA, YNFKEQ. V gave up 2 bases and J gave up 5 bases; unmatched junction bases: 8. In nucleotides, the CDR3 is TGTGCCAGCAGCCAAAGAATGGGACAGACGAATGAAAAACTGTTTTTT. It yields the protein CASSQRMGQTNEKLFF.